The 32 T cell receptor beta chains listed next were all sequenced from one sample in a study of T-cell reconstitution after alpha-beta-depleted transplantation in children. Preparation of the TCRbeta library used unique molecular identifiers. MiXCR was run by TCRdb on the PCR reads, yielding one entry per CDR3 protein. Of about 91,000 distinct CDR3 sequences in the sample, 7% to 10% were seen once. Sequencing used PBMCs from the stem cell graft donor, obtained from the stem cell graft. These TCRs come from a human donor who donated a stem cell graft to a child with congenital amegakaryocytic thrombocytopenia.

This clonotype appeared many times. The V and J genes are TRBV4-3 and TRBJ2-7; unclear D gene. Trimming pared 0 bases from V and 3 bases from J, leaving 9 bases between. CDR1 and CDR2 (germline): LGHNA, YSLEER. The CDR3 totals 14 residues. CDR3 protein: CASSQDFGSYEQYF. The CDR3 DNA sequence: TGCGCCAGCAGCCAAGACTTCGGCAGCTACGAGCAGTACTTC.

This clonotype came up many times. The rearrangement links TRBV7-9 to TRBJ2-4, with D possibly matching TRBD1 (5 bases). The CDR3 contains 12 residues. Trimming stripped 4 bases from V and 7 bases from J, with 8 bases between. Germline loops: CDR1 SEHNR, CDR2 FQNEAQ (reference sequence). The CDR3: CASSSGLNIQYF. For the CDR3, the DNA is TGTGCCAGCAGCTCAGGGTTGAACATTCAGTACTTC.

This clonotype showed up many times. The V and J genes are TRBV4-1 and TRBJ1-1; TRBD1 matches at 10 bases. The trim removed 5 bases at V and 3 bases at J, leaving 3 bases unmatched. There are 14 residues in the CDR3. The germline gives CDR1 MGHRA, CDR2 YSYEKL. CDR3 bases: TGCGCCAGCAGCTGGGGGACAGGGGACACTGAAGCTTTCTTT. It specifies CASSWGTGDTEAFF.

The gene calls are TRBV28 and TRBJ2-2; D remains unclear. CDR1 is MDHEN and CDR2 is SYDVKM in the germline V gene. Trimming cost V 6 bases and J 4 bases, with 21 bases left between them. The CDR3 has 17 residues. CDR3: CASSPQATPSVTGELFF. CDR3 DNA: TGTGCCAGCAGCCCCCAGGCGACGCCCTCGGTCACCGGGGAGCTGTTTTTT.

This clonotype was seen at least ten times. The chain recombines TRBV6-5 with TRBJ1-1; D perhaps matches TRBD1 (6 bases). The CDR3 has 16 residues. Per the germline V gene, CDR1 is MNHEY and CDR2 is SVGAGI. V lost 6 bases and J 4 bases, leaving 21 bases between the germline ends. In nucleotides, the CDR3 is TGTGCCAGCAGCTACCCTCCCAACGGGGGGCGCACTGAAGCTTTCTTT. Translating it yields CASSYPPNGGRTEAFF.

This clonotype was recorded at least ten times. The J gene is TRBJ2-1, the V gene TRBV12-3 or TRBV12-4, with 8 bases lining up with TRBD2. V gave up 7 bases and J gave up 9 bases; unmatched junction bases: 8. This CDR3 comprises 13 residues. The CDR3 bases are TGTGCCAGCATCCCTAGCGGGCGGGGTGAGCAGTTCTTC. Translating it yields CASIPSGRGEQFF.

This clonotype was picked up a small number of times. The J gene is TRBJ2-3, the V gene TRBV7-8; D tentatively reads TRBD1 or TRBD2 (5 bases each). Germline V gives CDR1 SGHVS, CDR2 FQNEAQ. V lost 1 base and J 2 bases, leaving 16 bases between the germline ends. This CDR3 is built from 17 residues. CDR3 in DNA: TGTGCCAGCAGCTTAGTAAGGGGACGAGGGCCCACAGATACGCAGTATTTT. The encoded protein is CASSLVRGRGPTDTQYF.

At least ten counts were recorded for this clonotype. This chain links TRBV20-1 with TRBJ2-3; TRBD2 aligns across 7 bases. CDR1 is DFQATT, CDR2 SNEGSKA, per germline (reference sequence). V shed 6 bases, J shed 6 bases, and the junction held 9 bases outside the gene matches. The CDR3 is 13 amino acids. The CDR3 DNA is TGCAGTGCCCTGGGGGAGGGCGCTGATACGCAGTATTTT. Translation: CSALGEGADTQYF.

The CDR3 DNA sequence: TGTGCCAGCAGCCAAGATTTTGGCTACGAGCAGTACTTC. This codes for CASSQDFGYEQYF. V is TRBV3-1 and J is TRBJ2-7; D is uncertain. The CDR3 has 13 amino acids. Trimming shortened V by 0 bases and J by 3 bases, and 6 bases separated the two germline ends. From germline, CDR1 is LGHDT and CDR2 YNNKEL (reference sequence).

This clonotype showed up many times. The chain employs TRBV6-5 and TRBJ2-1, with D possibly called TRBD1 or TRBD2 (5 bases each). The germline V gene encodes CDR1 MNHEY and CDR2 SVGAGI. V lost 5 bases, J lost 10 bases, and 18 bases lay in between. CDR3 size: 14 residues. The CDR3 loop is CASSPPSRGGEQFF. Here the CDR3 DNA reads TGTGCCAGCAGTCCCCCCTCCCGGGGCGGCGAGCAGTTCTTC.

The sample holds many counts of this clonotype. V and J are TRBV7-2 and TRBJ2-7; D is possibly TRBD2 (6 bases). V was pared by 5 bases and J by 4 bases, with 21 bases between. The length of the CDR3 is 16 residues. Germline CDR1 reads SGHTA; CDR2 reads FQGNSA. CDR3 sequence reads: CASSQSIGGTVYEQYF. The CDR3 DNA reads TGTGCCAGCAGCCAAAGTATCGGAGGGACGGTTTACGAGCAGTACTTC.

This clonotype was counted a few times. The chain links TRBV6-2 or TRBV6-3 to TRBJ2-5; 7 bases are shared with TRBD2. The CDR3 is made up of 15 amino acids. Germline V CDR1 and CDR2: MNHEY, SVGEGT. V shed 7 bases and J 1 base; nucleotides not matched to a gene: 9. CDR3 region: CASTPITGGQETQYF. CDR3 coding DNA: TGTGCCAGCACCCCGATAACGGGGGGCCAAGAGACCCAGTACTTC.

This clonotype has ten or more counts. This chain connects TRBV25-1 to TRBJ1-2, with D unresolved. V lost 3 bases, J lost 2 bases, and 7 bases lay in between. Per the germline V gene, CDR1 is MGHDK and CDR2 is SYGVNS. The CDR3 covers 13 residues. DNA of the CDR3: TGTGCCAGCAGTGACAAGCTAAACTATGGCTACACCTTC. The encoded protein is CASSDKLNYGYTF.

This clonotype was detected many times. The genes are TRBV12-3 or TRBV12-4 and TRBJ1-6; possible D gene TRBD1, 5 bases. The V and J ends lost 2 bases and 6 bases respectively, with 11 bases between them. The CDR3 is 15 residues long. The CDR3 loop is CASSLWGYLNSPLHF. CDR3 bases: TGTGCCAGCAGTTTATGGGGGTACCTTAATTCACCCCTCCACTTT.

This clonotype was seen many times. The chain has TRBV15 and TRBJ2-2, with D perhaps matching TRBD1 (5 bases). In germline, CDR1 is LNHNV, CDR2 YYDKDF (reference sequence). With 1 base removed from V and 5 bases from J, the gap between germline ends came to 8 bases. The CDR3 length is 14 residues. The CDR3 loop is CATSRGPGTGELFF. Here the CDR3 DNA reads TGTGCCACCAGCAGAGGTCCAGGGACCGGGGAGCTGTTTTTT.

This clonotype was counted only a few times. The chain has TRBV14 and TRBJ2-3; TRBD2 might be the D (5 bases). CDR1 is SGHDN, CDR2 FVKESK, per germline. This CDR3 spans 16 amino acids. The V end lost 0 bases, the J end lost 1 base, and 11 bases lay between the germline ends. The CDR3 bases are TGTGCCAGCAGCCAAGATGCTGGACTCCGCACAGATACGCAGTATTTT. It specifies CASSQDAGLRTDTQYF.

There are many counts of this clonotype. The rearrangement joins TRBV6-1 to TRBJ1-1; D is unclear. The germline V gene encodes CDR1 MNHNS and CDR2 SASEGT. The CDR3 loop spans 12 amino acids. With 10 bases removed from V and 1 base from J, the gap between germline ends came to 10 bases. The CDR3 region has the DNA TGTGCCACCCTACCCGGGAACACTGAAGCTTTCTTT. It codes for CATLPGNTEAFF.

In its sample, this clonotype was seen many times. V usage is TRBV6-1 and J usage is TRBJ1-6, with 8 bases fitting TRBD1. The V gene's germline CDR1 is MNHNS and CDR2 SASEGT. The V gene end was trimmed by 3 bases and the J gene end by 10 bases; junction bases not matched to a gene: 8. The CDR3 has 15 amino acids. The CDR3 is CASSETRTGISPLHF. In DNA, the CDR3 is TGTGCCAGCAGTGAGACACGGACAGGGATCTCACCCCTCCACTTT.

The table lists this clonotype with many counts. The V call is TRBV7-2, the J call TRBJ1-5; D is uncertain. Germline loops: CDR1 SGHTA, CDR2 FQGNSA. V was clipped by 3 bases and J by 0 bases, with 12 bases between them. The CDR3 runs 16 residues. The CDR3 protein is CASSLWSTFSNQPQHF. Written as DNA, the CDR3 is TGTGCCAGCAGCTTGTGGTCGACCTTTAGCAATCAGCCCCAGCATTTT.

This clonotype has a handful of counts. The J gene is TRBJ1-1, the V gene TRBV7-8; 12 nucleotides line up with TRBD1. The junction had 8 bases not matched to a gene; V was cut back by 5 bases and J by 7 bases. The CDR3 contains 15 residues. The germline gives CDR1 SGHVS, CDR2 FQNEAQ. The chain's CDR3 is CASSPRDRGRGEAFF. CDR3 nucleotides: TGTGCCAGCAGCCCCCGGGACAGGGGGCGAGGTGAAGCTTTCTTT.

This chain's CDR3 is CAMGQWIICNEQFF. The CDR3 bases are TGTGCCATGGGCCAATGGATCATCTGCAATGAGCAGTTCTTC. This chain links TRBV7-9 with TRBJ2-1; D is unresolved. The germline V gene encodes CDR1 SEHNR and CDR2 FQNEAQ (reference sequence). Trimming shortened V by 10 bases and J by 6 bases, and 19 bases separated the two germline ends. The CDR3 has 14 amino acids.

This clonotype has a count of ten or more. The chain employs TRBV7-9 and TRBJ2-7; 11 nucleotides match TRBD1. Losses at the gene ends were 5 bases for V and 4 bases for J; bases not matched to a gene: 10. Germline V gene lookup returns CDR1 SEHNR and CDR2 FQNEAQ (reference sequence). The CDR3 loop spans 16 amino acids. Written as DNA, the CDR3 is TGTGCCAGCAGCCCGCGTTACCGGGACAGGGGGTACGAGCAGTACTTC. It codes for CASSPRYRDRGYEQYF.

This clonotype was observed at least ten times. The chain couples TRBV5-1 to TRBJ2-7, with TRBD2 matching over 10 bases. This CDR3 has 14 residues. Germline CDR1 reads SGHRS; CDR2 reads YFSETQ. The J segment lost 3 bases and the V segment lost 1 base, leaving 1 base of the junction unmatched. The CDR3 DNA is TGCGCCAGCAGCTTGACTAGCGGGAACTACGAGCAGTACTTC. Protein sequence: CASSLTSGNYEQYF.

The J gene is TRBJ2-1, the V gene TRBV5-1; TRBD2 aligns across 7 bases. The germline CDR1 and CDR2 sequences are SGHRS and YFSETQ. The CDR3 consists of 14 residues. V was clipped by 4 bases and J by 3 bases; unmatched bases: 4. The CDR3 sequence: CASSTRGGYNEQFF. CDR3 nucleotides: TGCGCCAGCAGCACTCGCGGGGGCTACAATGAGCAGTTCTTC.

In this sample, this clonotype turned up many times. V and J are TRBV28 and TRBJ2-3, with 10 bases lining up with TRBD1. The V gene's germline CDR1 is MDHEN and CDR2 SYDVKM. V lost 4 bases to trimming and J lost 9 bases; unmatched junction nucleotides: 10. The CDR3 consists of 15 residues. The CDR3 nucleotides read TGTGCCAGCAGTTCGACGGGACAGGGGATCGAGACGCAGTATTTT. Its protein product is CASSSTGQGIETQYF. The complete variable domain, with remaining parts taken from reference TRBV28 and TRBJ2-3, reads DVKVTQSSRYLVKRTGEKVFLECVQDMDHENMFWYRQDPGLGLRLIYFSYDVKMKEKGDIPEGYSVSREKKERFSLILESASTNQTSMYLCASSSTGQGIETQYFGPGTRLTVL.

This clonotype has a count of ten or more. The genes are TRBV20-1 and TRBJ2-7, with 7 positions matching TRBD1. V was clipped by 0 bases and J by 5 bases; unmatched bases: 1. Germline V gene lookup returns CDR1 DFQATT and CDR2 SNEGSKA (reference sequence). This CDR3 contains 12 residues. The chain's CDR3 is CSARERGHEQYF. CDR3 bases: TGCAGTGCTAGAGAAAGGGGGCACGAGCAGTACTTC.

At least ten counts were recorded for this clonotype. This chain uses TRBV7-2 with TRBJ2-3, with no clear D. In germline, CDR1 is SGHTA, CDR2 FQGNSA. Between the trimmed V and J ends, which lost 6 bases and 6 bases, there was a span of 10 bases. The CDR3 covers 12 residues. CDR3 region: CASRSSGDTQYF. The CDR3 DNA sequence: TGTGCCAGCAGATCAAGTGGGGATACGCAGTATTTT.

This clonotype was recorded a few times. J is TRBJ2-7 and V is TRBV3-1; possible D gene TRBD2, 5 bases. V lost 4 bases and J 3 bases, leaving 13 bases between the germline ends. Germline V gene sequence: CDR1 LGHDT, CDR2 YNNKEL (reference sequence). The CDR3 is made up of 14 amino acids. The CDR3 sequence is CASSPGPAGYEQYF. The DNA of the CDR3 is TGTGCCAGCAGCCCCGGCCCGGCGGGCTACGAGCAGTACTTC.

This clonotype has more than one count but fewer than ten. The genes are TRBV20-1 and TRBJ2-7; 8 nucleotides agree with TRBD2. CDR3 size: 15 residues. V was clipped by 0 bases and J by 2 bases; unmatched bases: 6. Germline lookup yields CDR1 DFQATT and CDR2 SNEGSKA (reference sequence). CDR3 region: CSARDSGLAPYEQYF. As DNA, the CDR3 is TGCAGTGCTAGAGATTCCGGACTAGCCCCCTACGAGCAGTACTTC.

This chain joins TRBV29-1 and TRBJ2-1; 9 bases match TRBD2. The CDR3 runs 14 residues. The junction had 5 bases not matched to a gene; V was cut back by 8 bases and J by 0 bases. Germline loops: CDR1 SQVTM, CDR2 ANQGSEA. CDR3 sequence (DNA): TGCAGCATAGCGGGGGAAAGCTCCTACAATGAGCAGTTCTTC. This encodes CSIAGESSYNEQFF.

This clonotype occurred many times. In DNA, the CDR3 is TGTGCCAGCAGTTCCTGGACTAGCGACGAGACCCAGTACTTC. It yields the protein CASSSWTSDETQYF. The V gene is TRBV12-3 or TRBV12-4, the J gene TRBJ2-5, with TRBD2 matching 9 bases. This CDR3 is built from 14 residues. The V segment lost 4 bases and the J segment 5 bases; nucleotides outside the gene matches: 5.

This clonotype has ten or more counts. This chain uses TRBV5-1 with TRBJ2-7; 10 bases map to TRBD2. The CDR3 is 15 residues long. CDR1 is SGHRS, CDR2 YFSETQ, per germline. V shed 5 bases and J 0 bases; nucleotides not matched to a gene: 5. This chain's CDR3 is CASRMLAGASYEQYF. DNA of the CDR3: TGCGCCAGCAGGATGCTAGCGGGGGCCTCCTACGAGCAGTACTTC. Based on the CDR3 plus reference TRBV5-1 and TRBJ2-7, the full variable domain is KAGVTQTPRYLIKTRGQQVTLSCSPISGHRSVSWYQQTPGQGLQFLFEYFSETQRNKGNFPGRFSGRQFSNSRSEMNVSTLELGDSALYLCASRMLAGASYEQYFGPGTRLTVT.